These 9 T cell receptor beta chains came from one sample sequenced in a study of blood T cell repertoires in COVID-19. Clones were read by immunoSEQ multiplex PCR, and TCRdb kept only the in-frame ones, dropping some. This sample has fewer than 150,000 clones, with about nine tenths found just once. Sequencing was carried out using peripheral blood. The receptors derive from a woman at least 80 years old with acute or convalescent COVID-19.

The rearrangement uses TRBV9 and TRBJ1-2; D uncertain. Germline V CDR1 and CDR2: SGDLS, YYNGEE. V was clipped by 2 bases and J by 2 bases, with 13 bases between them. There are 15 residues in the CDR3. The CDR3 sequence: CASSVHRETNYGYTF. In DNA, the CDR3 is TGTGCCAGCAGCGTGCACAGAGAAACGAACTATGGCTACACCTTC.

Only a few counts were recorded for this clone. The chain uses TRBV5-6 and TRBJ1-6; D not certain. The CDR3 totals 18 residues. CDR1 SGHDT and CDR2 YYEEEE come from the germline V gene. V lost 5 bases and J 0 bases, leaving 18 bases between the germline ends. The CDR3 nucleotides read TGTGCCAGCAGTTATTTAGGCCGGGAAAGCTCCTATAATTCACCCCTCCACTTT. Its translation is CASSYLGRESSYNSPLHF.

The rearrangement joins TRBV5-6 to TRBJ2-2, with a possible D match to TRBD1 (5 bases). The V gene lost 3 bases and the J gene lost 0 bases, with 9 bases spanning the gap. Germline V lookup: CDR1 SGHDT, CDR2 YYEEEE. CDR3 length: 15 amino acids. CDR3 amino acids: CASSWGPTNTGELFF. The DNA for the CDR3 is TGTGCCAGCAGCTGGGGCCCCACGAACACCGGGGAGCTGTTTTTT.

The J gene is TRBJ2-5, the V gene TRBV25-1; D may be TRBD2 (7 bases). This CDR3 comprises 15 residues. CDR1 is MGHDK, CDR2 SYGVNS, per germline. Between the trimmed V and J ends, which lost 3 bases and 4 bases, there was a span of 15 bases. CDR3 loop: CASSDWGGLAETQYF. The CDR3 DNA sequence: TGTGCCAGCAGTGACTGGGGGGGCCTGGCAGAGACCCAGTACTTC. The entire variable domain, with the rest obtained from reference TRBV25-1 and TRBJ2-5, is as follows: EADIYQTPRYLVIGTGKKITLECSQTMGHDKMYWYQQDPGMELHLIHYSYGVNSTEKGDLSSESTVSRIRTEHFPLTLESARPSHTSQYLCASSDWGGLAETQYFGPGTRLLVL.

This rearrangement joins TRBV3-1 (or the pseudogene TRBV3-2) to TRBJ1-1; D possibly corresponds to TRBD1 (6 bases). The V and J ends lost 3 bases and 4 bases respectively, with 9 bases between them. This CDR3 comprises 13 residues. CDR1 and CDR2 (germline): LGHDT, YNNKEL (reference sequence). The CDR3 coding sequence is TGTGCCAGCAGCCAGGGGGCAATCACTGAAGCTTTCTTT. This translates into CASSQGAITEAFF.

This clone showed up just once. The V gene is TRBV25-1, the J gene TRBJ1-4, with no clear D. Trimming removed 4 bases at V and 4 bases at J, with 13 bases between. The CDR3 is made up of 15 amino acids. Germline CDR1 is MGHDK and CDR2 is SYGVNS. DNA for the CDR3: TGTGCCAGCAGTGTCTGGAGGTCTAATAATGAAAAACTGTTTTTT. It is translated as CASSVWRSNNEKLFF.

The rearrangement uses TRBV5-1 and TRBJ2-1, with 11 positions matching TRBD1. V trimming: 0 bases; J trimming: 8 bases; junction bases outside the gene matches: 13. From germline, CDR1 is SGHRS and CDR2 YFSETQ. This CDR3 has 18 amino acids. This CDR3 reads CASSLALGLGQGAHEQFF. The CDR3 DNA reads as TGCGCCAGCAGCTTGGCCTTGGGGCTAGGACAGGGGGCCCATGAGCAGTTCTTC.

This chain uses TRBV5-1 with TRBJ1-1; the match to TRBD1 covers 9 bases. Trimming took 1 base from V and 1 from J; bases not matched to a gene: 8. The germline gives CDR1 SGHRS, CDR2 YFSETQ. The CDR3 runs 17 residues. The CDR3 DNA reads as TGCGCCAGCAGCTTGCTACCGGGACAGGGACCGAACACTGAAGCTTTCTTT. It specifies CASSLLPGQGPNTEAFF. The full variable domain, with the rest looked up from reference TRBV5-1 and TRBJ1-1, is KAGVTQTPRYLIKTRGQQVTLSCSPISGHRSVSWYQQTPGQGLQFLFEYFSETQRNKGNFPGRFSGRQFSNSRSEMNVSTLELGDSALYLCASSLLPGQGPNTEAFFGQGTRLTVV.

The table lists this clone with a count of one. The chain joins TRBV6-6 to TRBJ2-2; 10 bases agree with TRBD2. Trimming took 7 bases from V and 4 from J; bases not matched to a gene: 9. This CDR3 is 16 amino acids long. CDR1 and CDR2 (germline): MNHNY, SVGAGI (reference sequence). CDR3 DNA: TGTGCCAGCATCTACGGGGGACTAGCGCTCACCGGGGAGCTGTTTTTT. Protein: CASIYGGLALTGELFF.